Shown below are 29 T cell receptor beta chains from a single sample sequenced in a study of T cells in tuberculosis. Clones were sequenced by immunoSEQ multiplex PCR, and TCRdb holds only the in-frame ones, with some missing. Here the sample spans around 49,000 clones, 90% to 95% being singletons. Time point reported: new active TB diagnosis, blood taken before or within 7 days of starting treatment. This specimen consisted of PBMCs, obtained at tuberculosis diagnosis. These receptors originate from an adult with tuberculosis.

The CDR3 DNA sequence: TGTGCCTGGAGTGTAAGGGGAAGGGAAGCTTTCTTT. Its translation: CAWSVRGREAFF. The V and J genes are TRBV30 and TRBJ1-1; D is perhaps TRBD1 (5 bases). Trimming removed 0 bases at V and 8 bases at J, with 10 bases between. The germline V gene has CDR1 GTSNPN and CDR2 SVGIG (reference sequence). The CDR3 extends over 12 amino acids. The variable domain in full, completed from reference TRBV30 and TRBJ1-1, reads SQTIHQWPATLVQPVGSPLSLECTVEGTSNPNLYWYRQAAGRGLQLLFYSVGIGQISSEVPQNLSASRPQDRQFILSSKKLLLSDSGFYLCAWSVRGREAFFGQGTRLTVV.

The chain carries TRBV2 and TRBJ1-5, with a weak D call TRBD1 (6 bases). V gave up 6 bases and J gave up 1 base, with 13 bases separating them. The CDR3 has 15 amino acids. The germline gives CDR1 SNHLY, CDR2 FYNNEI. The CDR3: CASRGRGASNQPQHF. CDR3 coding DNA: TGTGCCAGCAGAGGGCGGGGGGCAAGCAATCAGCCCCAGCATTTT.

The V gene is TRBV30, the J gene TRBJ1-1; D not certain. CDR3 length: 12 amino acids. The germline CDR1 and CDR2 sequences are GTSNPN and SVGIG (reference sequence). Trimming pared 1 base from V and 8 bases from J, leaving 11 bases between. The CDR3 protein is CAWSASVVEAFF. CDR3 nucleotides: TGTGCCTGGAGTGCCTCGGTCGTAGAAGCTTTCTTT.

V is TRBV28 and J is TRBJ1-3; 9 positions agree with TRBD1. This CDR3 is built from 14 residues. From germline, CDR1 is MDHEN and CDR2 SYDVKM. V lost 11 bases to trimming and J lost 8 bases; unmatched junction nucleotides: 13. The CDR3 sequence is CAAGGTGSVDTIYF. The CDR3 DNA reads as TGTGCCGCCGGGGGGACAGGGTCCGTGGACACCATATATTTT.

V usage is TRBV29-1 and J usage is TRBJ2-1, with D hard to call. Per germline, CDR1 SQVTM and CDR2 ANQGSEA. The CDR3 is 13 amino acids. Trimming removed 7 bases at V and 5 bases at J, with 15 bases between. For the CDR3, the DNA is TGCAGCGCCACCATGCTACGAAACAATGAGCAGTTCTTC. It translates to CSATMLRNNEQFF.

The rearrangement uses TRBV7-6 and TRBJ2-1, with 7 bases that match TRBD2. Germline lookup yields CDR1 SGHVS and CDR2 FNYEAQ. V lost 2 bases, J lost 9 bases, and 7 bases stayed unmatched. The CDR3 length is 14 residues. The CDR3, as DNA: TGTGCCAGCAGCTTAACTAGCGTCGGCCCTGAGCAGTTCTTC. Protein sequence: CASSLTSVGPEQFF. The full variable domain, completed using reference TRBV7-6 and TRBJ2-1, is GAGVSQSPRYKVTKRGQDVALRCDPISGHVSLYWYRQALGQGPEFLTYFNYEAQQDKSGLPNDRFSAERPEGSISTLTIQRTEQRDSAMYRCASSLTSVGPEQFFGPGTRLTVL.

This rearrangement joins TRBV11-2 to TRBJ1-3; the match to TRBD1 covers 9 bases. CDR1 SGHAT and CDR2 FQNNGV come from the germline V gene. V gave up 2 bases and J gave up 7 bases; unmatched junction bases: 9. The CDR3 contains 16 residues. CDR3 loop: CASSLWDREESNTIYF. CDR3 coding DNA: TGTGCCAGCAGCTTATGGGACAGGGAAGAAAGCAACACCATATATTTT.

This chain uses TRBV15 with TRBJ2-2; the match to TRBD2 covers 8 bases. The CDR3 is made up of 16 amino acids. V gave up 5 bases and J gave up 3 bases; unmatched junction bases: 8. Germline V gene sequence: CDR1 LNHNV, CDR2 YYDKDF (reference sequence). The CDR3 bases are TGTGCCACCAGCCCCCGTGGCGGGAGGTACACCGGGGAGCTGTTTTTT. This sequence encodes CATSPRGGRYTGELFF.

The chain uses TRBV2 and TRBJ1-5; 9 nucleotides agree with TRBD1. Germline assignment: CDR1 SNHLY and CDR2 FYNNEI. The CDR3 consists of 16 residues. Unmatched junction bases numbered 13, after V lost 7 bases and J lost 6 bases. The CDR3 loop is CASKSDRGSVGQPQHF. The CDR3 DNA sequence: TGTGCCAGCAAGTCCGACAGGGGGTCAGTAGGTCAGCCCCAGCATTTT.

The genes are TRBV6-4 and TRBJ2-7, with D possibly being TRBD1 (5 bases). The CDR3 length is 13 residues. Trimming took 7 bases from V and 3 from J, leaving 13 bases between them. Germline-derived CDR1 and CDR2 are MRHNA and SNTAGT. The chain's CDR3 is CASKFPQGYEQYF. Here the CDR3 DNA reads TGTGCCAGCAAGTTTCCCCAGGGCTACGAGCAGTACTTC.

The chain combines TRBV28 with TRBJ2-1; 7 nucleotides match TRBD1. Trimming at V came to 6 bases and at J to 5 bases, leaving 7 bases not matched to a gene. CDR1 is MDHEN and CDR2 is SYDVKM in the germline V gene. This CDR3 is built from 14 residues. The CDR3 bases are TGTGCCAGCAGCCCCGGGACAGATAACAATGAGCAGTTCTTC. It translates to CASSPGTDNNEQFF.

The V call is TRBV5-1, the J call TRBJ2-7, with TRBD2 as a possible D gene (6 bases). In germline, CDR1 is SGHRS, CDR2 YFSETQ. The CDR3 is 15 residues long. Trimming took off 5 bases at V and 4 bases at J, with 19 bases between the two ends. CDR3 protein: CASSPGTLNTYEQYF. The DNA of the CDR3 is TGCGCCAGCAGTCCCGGGACTCTAAACACTTACGAGCAGTACTTC.

This chain joins TRBV7-2 and TRBJ1-3; 8 bases match TRBD1. V lost 1 base to trimming and J lost 6 bases; unmatched junction nucleotides: 5. This CDR3 is 15 amino acids long. Germline loops: CDR1 SGHTA, CDR2 FQGNSA. The DNA for the CDR3 is TGTGCCAGCAGCTTAGTTGGACAGGGTCCAAACACCATATATTTT. Translation: CASSLVGQGPNTIYF. The whole variable domain, filled in from reference TRBV7-2 and TRBJ1-3, reads GAGVSQSPSNKVTEKGKDVELRCDPISGHTALYWYRQSLGQGLEFLIYFQGNSAPDKSGLPSDRFSAERTGGSVSTLTIQRTQQEDSAVYLCASSLVGQGPNTIYFGEGSWLTVV.

The chain has TRBV5-1 and TRBJ2-1; 10 bases map to TRBD1. The CDR3 runs to 16 residues. The junction had 11 bases not matched to a gene; V was cut back by 4 bases and J by 7 bases. Per the germline V gene, CDR1 is SGHRS and CDR2 is YFSETQ. CDR3 amino acids: CASSLIRQGAKNEQFF. In DNA form, the CDR3 reads TGCGCCAGCAGCCTAATTAGACAGGGGGCAAAGAATGAGCAGTTCTTC. The whole variable domain, remainder taken from reference TRBV5-1 and TRBJ2-1, is KAGVTQTPRYLIKTRGQQVTLSCSPISGHRSVSWYQQTPGQGLQFLFEYFSETQRNKGNFPGRFSGRQFSNSRSEMNVSTLELGDSALYLCASSLIRQGAKNEQFFGPGTRLTVL.

This chain connects TRBV28 to TRBJ1-5; the D gene is possibly TRBD1 (5 bases). The CDR3 totals 14 residues. Germline V gene sequence: CDR1 MDHEN, CDR2 SYDVKM. V was clipped by 8 bases and J by 5 bases, with 16 bases between them. The CDR3 DNA sequence: TGTGCCAGCGGTGGCAGGGCCAAATATCAGCCCCAGCATTTT. Protein product: CASGGRAKYQPQHF.

This clone came up once. The chain recombines TRBV2 with TRBJ1-1; weak D call: TRBD1 (6 bases). Germline V gene lookup returns CDR1 SNHLY and CDR2 FYNNEI. Trimming removed 9 bases from V and 7 bases from J, with 15 bases in between. The length of the CDR3 is 12 residues. This chain's CDR3 is CASGGRYDEAFF. DNA of the CDR3: TGTGCCAGTGGGGGCAGGTACGATGAAGCTTTCTTT.

This clone was seen once. The chain links TRBV6-5 to TRBJ2-1, with D possibly being TRBD2 (5 bases). CDR1 and CDR2 from the germline V gene are MNHEY and SVGAGI. Trimming shortened V by 6 bases and J by 4 bases, and 10 bases separated the two germline ends. CDR3 length equals 13 residues. Here the CDR3 DNA reads TGTGCCAGCAGCTATACTAGGTACAATGAGCAGTTCTTC. Translating gives CASSYTRYNEQFF.

The genes are TRBV7-8 and TRBJ2-1; 16 bases match TRBD2. Trimming took 2 bases from V and 9 from J; bases not matched to a gene: 7. The CDR3 is made up of 17 amino acids. Germline CDR1 reads SGHVS; CDR2 reads FQNEAQ. CDR3 nucleotides: TGTGCCAGCAGCTTATGGGGGACTAGCGGGAGGGCGGGTGAGCAGTTCTTC. The encoded protein is CASSLWGTSGRAGEQFF.

The chain is built from TRBV30 and TRBJ1-4; the match to TRBD1 covers 10 bases. This CDR3 has 15 amino acids. After removal of 2 bases from V and 8 bases from J, the junction contained 8 bases not matched to a gene. CDR1 is GTSNPN and CDR2 is SVGIG in the germline V gene (reference sequence). The CDR3 reads CAWSTWTGGAEKLFF. For the CDR3, the DNA is TGTGCCTGGAGTACCTGGACAGGGGGAGCGGAAAAACTGTTTTTT.

This chain joins TRBV28 and TRBJ2-2; the match to TRBD1 covers 10 bases. Looked up from germline, CDR1 is MDHEN and CDR2 is SYDVKM. The V and J ends lost 6 bases and 6 bases, in that order; junction bases with no gene match: 13. The CDR3 loop spans 17 amino acids. In DNA, the CDR3 is TGTGCCAGCAGCAGAATAACGGGACAGGGGAATGCCGGGGAGCTGTTTTTT. This codes for CASSRITGQGNAGELFF.

This clone has only one observation. This chain joins TRBV7-2 and TRBJ2-2; 8 positions match TRBD2. The V segment lost 3 bases and the J segment 5 bases; nucleotides outside the gene matches: 2. Per the germline V gene, CDR1 is SGHTA and CDR2 is FQGNSA. The CDR3 runs 14 residues. Here the CDR3 reads CASSLGLVTGELFF. In DNA form, the CDR3 reads TGTGCCAGCAGCTTGGGACTAGTGACCGGGGAGCTGTTTTTT.

The chain couples TRBV9 to TRBJ2-3; the match to TRBD1 covers 10 bases. V shed 0 bases, J shed 5 bases, and the junction held 6 bases outside the gene matches. Germline-derived CDR1 and CDR2 are SGDLS and YYNGEE. The CDR3 has 16 residues. CDR3 sequence (DNA): TGTGCCAGCAGCGTAGGTGCGGGGACAGGGGTAGATACGCAGTATTTT. Translation: CASSVGAGTGVDTQYF. Full variable domain (remainder filled in from reference TRBV9 and TRBJ2-3): DSGVTQTPKHLITATGQRVTLRCSPRSGDLSVYWYQQSLDQGLQFLIQYYNGEERAKGNILERFSAQQFPDLHSELNLSSLELGDSALYFCASSVGAGTGVDTQYFGPGTRLTVL.

The J gene is TRBJ1-1, the V gene TRBV30; a weak D match, TRBD1 (6 bases). Germline lookup yields CDR1 GTSNPN and CDR2 SVGIG (reference sequence). The CDR3 extends over 14 amino acids. V was trimmed by 0 bases and J by 5 bases, leaving 13 bases between them. CDR3 coding DNA: TGTGCCTGGAGTGTAGGGGGTTTTGGGACTGAAGCTTTCTTT. This gives the protein CAWSVGGFGTEAFF.

V usage is TRBV30 and J usage is TRBJ2-5; tentatively, D is TRBD1 (6 bases). Trimming pared 2 bases from V and 1 base from J, leaving 20 bases between. The CDR3 totals 17 residues. Germline V gene sequence: CDR1 GTSNPN, CDR2 SVGIG (reference sequence). DNA of the CDR3: TGTGCCTGGAGTCGGAAGTTGGGGGCGCCGGGCCAAGAGACCCAGTACTTC. It translates to CAWSRKLGAPGQETQYF.

The V gene is TRBV6-6, the J gene TRBJ2-5; D is possibly TRBD2 (6 bases). The CDR3 extends over 13 amino acids. V was trimmed by 8 bases and J by 4 bases, leaving 14 bases between them. Germline assignment: CDR1 MNHNY and CDR2 SVGAGI (reference sequence). The CDR3 DNA reads TGTGCCAGCGAAAGGTCGGAGGGAGAGACCCAGTACTTC. Protein: CASERSEGETQYF.

The chain is built from TRBV23-1 and TRBJ1-5, with D perhaps TRBD1 (6 bases). TRBV23-1 belongs to the ORF category, with a function that is uncertain. Trimming left V 11 bases short and J 4 bases short, with 21 bases between. This CDR3 region has 15 residues. CDR3 bases: TGCGCCTGGACGAGACAGGAAAGTGGGAATCAGCCCCAGCATTTT. Translating it yields CAWTRQESGNQPQHF.

The chain couples TRBV2 to TRBJ2-1; 7 nucleotides align to TRBD1. This CDR3 is 13 amino acids long. V lost 6 bases to trimming and J lost 7 bases; unmatched junction nucleotides: 6. CDR1 and CDR2 from the germline V gene are SNHLY and FYNNEI. CDR3 in amino acids: CASRTGSLNEQFF. DNA for the CDR3: TGTGCCAGCAGGACAGGGAGCCTTAATGAGCAGTTCTTC.

This sequence joins TRBV10-3 and TRBJ1-2; 7 nucleotides line up with TRBD1. The CDR3 totals 15 residues. Losses at the gene ends were 6 bases for V and 5 bases for J; bases not matched to a gene: 12. The germline CDR1 and CDR2 sequences are ENHRY and SYGVKD. The CDR3 is CAISLARGNSYGYTF. CDR3 nucleotides: TGTGCCATCAGCCTCGCCAGGGGGAATAGTTATGGCTACACCTTC.

Only one count was recorded for this clone. The chain is built from TRBV4-3 and TRBJ1-1; 7 bases are a match to TRBD1. J was trimmed by 2 bases and V by 0 bases; bases with no gene match: 9. Germline V CDR1 and CDR2: LGHNA, YSLEER. The CDR3 runs 17 residues. The CDR3 DNA sequence: TGCGCCAGCAGCCAAGACTGGAGAACAGGGGCAAACACTGAAGCTTTCTTT. Translating gives CASSQDWRTGANTEAFF.